This T cell receptor (beta chain) was identified in a study of T cell clusters in autoimmune cytopenias (dated by TCRdb to the late 2010s). For the study in its entirety: TRB sequencing reached a median depth of approximately 56,000 reads per sample and yielded a median of about 2,500 distinct TRB clonotypes per sample. TRB and IGH repertoires from peripheral blood were sequenced in autoimmune cytopenia patients at active disease and during treatment follow-up, with healthy, CLL and autoimmune hepatitis controls included alongside. The goal of the study was to determine whether autoimmune cytopenia patients have a disease-specific immune repertoire signature that could serve as a blood-based biomarker.

CDR1 and CDR2 (SGHTA, FQGNSA) derive from the germline V gene. Inclusive of the bounding cysteine and phenylalanine, the CDR3 is 16 residues long. No DNA is recorded. Each sample's TRB amplification started from around 230 ng of peripheral blood genomic DNA, which corresponds to tens of thousands of genome equivalents. TRB rearrangements were amplified by multiplex PCR using a touch-down protocol with TRB-A and TRB-B primer pools mixed in one tube. Illumina adapters and sample indices were added to the amplicons through two consecutive PCR reactions performed with Phusion HS II polymerase. The amplicons were purified from gel with the NucleoSpin Gel and PCR Clean-up kit, after which the amplicons were quantified by Qubit and checked for quality on an Agilent 2100 Bioanalyzer. Libraries were sequenced on an Illumina MiSeq using 600-cycle, single-indexed, paired-end runs. Regarding the original processing steps: TRB reads were aligned and assembled with MiXCR version 2.1.12 using the default MiXCR reference library. A clone was defined by each unique CDR3 nucleotide sequence, and the analysis included only productive sequences with two or more reads. To assess repertoire diversity, an R script computed alpha-parameterized diversity profiles (alpha 0 to 5), which included the Shannon (alpha 1) and Simpson (alpha 2) indices. The tcR package was used to compute combinatorial TRB VJ usage, which was then compared between cohorts by principal component analysis with ade4. Using GLIPH, TCRbeta CDR3s were clustered on pairs of cohorts matched for age and read depth, and a Wilcoxon test was used to compare cluster frequencies. TCRdb reprocessed the sequencing reads and holds a single record per CDR3 protein sequence, with no DNA. What appears here as the V and J calls and clone size reflects TCRdb's work, not the paper's. This sample's table has entries for around 7,500 distinct CDR3 sequences. In total, the top ten clones hold roughly 31% of the sample.

This clonotype is medium-sized (0.01 to 0.1%) by frequency; its count is not recorded. What antigen it recognizes has not been identified. What the study reported, not specific to this receptor: The cluster-lack signature was not observed for secondary cytopenia versus CLL, as the signature was apparently masked by the dominant lymphoma-associated repertoire. Healthy donors had almost three times as many exclusive TRB clusters as active autoimmune hepatitis patients, a finding consistent with an autoimmunity-wide signature. GLIPH suggested that primary autoimmune cytopenia patients lacked physiological T cell clusters: some 55 clusters were exclusive to healthy donors versus around 18 exclusive to patients. TRB repertoire shifts, with less even repertoires observed in secondary cytopenia and CLL, were mostly attributed to lymphoma bias rather than autoimmunity. The T cell clusters were only ever defined in silico, so experimental validation of their functional role was still needed.

Separately, the same data were catalogued under a study of T cell repertoires in aging, cancer and after chemotherapy. The second study's paper adds: The donors fell into six age groups ranging from 30 or younger to 70 or older, and each group had at least three individuals. Paired pre- and post-chemotherapy samples in the hematological group came from chronic lymphocytic leukemia patients treated with fludarabine- or bendamustine-based regimens. The complete dataset included 8 million to 9.5 million TCR reads. Significantly lower blood TCR diversity and higher clonality were observed in untreated patients with hematological or solid cancers than in age-matched healthy donors. Declining TCR diversity with age in healthy donors was mainly explained by loss of richness; in cancer patients, loss of evenness also contributed. In both cancer cohorts, the median generation probability rose over the chemotherapy interval, which suggests that the repertoire was reconstituted through rebound thymic output. The authors noted that the repertoire data do not allow conclusions about immunological memory after chemotherapy. Hematological cancer patients had lymphoid organ infiltration, which may itself impair thymic emigration or peripheral T cell expansion. To look at immunoaging and at how T cells reconstitute after chemotherapy, the study profiled TCR beta repertoires in peripheral blood from both healthy donors and cancer patients. The cohort comprised 200 to 250 cancer patients, 85 to 94 with hematological and some 120 with solid cancers, plus 95 healthy donors as a reference group. Processing of the TRB sequences was carried out with MiXCR versions 2.12 and 3.0.5. The repertoire metrics were Shannon diversity, evenness, clonality (defined as one minus evenness), and alpha-parameterized diversity profiles covering alpha 0 to 5. The IGoR algorithm was used to calculate generation probabilities of clones in the paired pre- and post-chemotherapy samples.

Recombination connected TRBV7-2 to TRBJ2-5; TCRdb names TRBD2, which stays unverified in the absence of DNA. This receptor was obtained from a human donor with an autoimmune cytopenia or autoimmune hepatitis (not recorded which). The sample taken for sequencing was peripheral blood. The encoded CDR3 is CASSRNVLARQETQYF.